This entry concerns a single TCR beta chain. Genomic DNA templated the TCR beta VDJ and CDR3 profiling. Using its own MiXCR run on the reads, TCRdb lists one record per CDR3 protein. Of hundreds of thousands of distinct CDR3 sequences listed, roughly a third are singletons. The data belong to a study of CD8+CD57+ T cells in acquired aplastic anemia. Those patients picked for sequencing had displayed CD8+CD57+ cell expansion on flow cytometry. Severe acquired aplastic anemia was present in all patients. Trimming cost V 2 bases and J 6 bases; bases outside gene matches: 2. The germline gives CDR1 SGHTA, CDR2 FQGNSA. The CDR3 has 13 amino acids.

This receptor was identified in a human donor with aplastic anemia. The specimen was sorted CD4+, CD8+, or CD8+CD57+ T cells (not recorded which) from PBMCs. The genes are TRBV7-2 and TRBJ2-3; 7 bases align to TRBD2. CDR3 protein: CASSLTSDDTQYF. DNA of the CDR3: TGTGCCAGCAGCTTAACTAGCGACGATACGCAGTATTTT.